The sequence of this T cell receptor (beta chain) was determined in a study of PD-1 blockade in mismatch repair-deficient tumors. Study-level information: All were previously treated, progressing patients with about 12 mismatch repair-deficient cancer types. General study points: After pembrolizumab, tumor-resident clones rose rapidly, then generally contracted before radiologic responses.

Some clones are missing from TCRdb's copy, which holds only in-frame ones; the method was immunoSEQ multiplex PCR. The sample shows around 40,000 clones, roughly 77% of them seen only once. As to this clone: Its target is not known.

The germline V gene encodes CDR1 MNHEY and CDR2 SVGAGI. Trimming shortened V by 3 bases and J by 1 base, and 6 bases separated the two germline ends. There are 13 residues in the CDR3. A few pembrolizumab responders had their TCRs sequenced. This TCR was sampled from an adult with mismatch repair-deficient cancer. The chain is built from TRBV6-5 and TRBJ1-1; no clear D gene. Sequences were derived from peripheral blood, sampled 4 weeks after starting pembrolizumab. The DNA for the CDR3 is TGTGCCAGCAGTTATAGCAGGAACACTGAAGCTTTCTTT. As protein: CASSYSRNTEAFF.